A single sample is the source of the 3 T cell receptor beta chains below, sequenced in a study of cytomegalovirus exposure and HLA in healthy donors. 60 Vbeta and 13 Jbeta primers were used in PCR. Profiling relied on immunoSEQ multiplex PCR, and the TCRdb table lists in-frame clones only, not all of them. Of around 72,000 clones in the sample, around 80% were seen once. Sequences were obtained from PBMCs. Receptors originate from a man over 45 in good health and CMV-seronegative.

The CDR3 protein is CASSQDFAWDKNTEAFF. The DNA of the CDR3 is TGCGCCAGCAGCCAAGATTTCGCGTGGGACAAAAACACTGAAGCTTTCTTT. The chain couples TRBV4-1 to TRBJ1-1, with D maybe TRBD1 (6 bases). The CDR3 covers 17 residues. V was shortened by 0 bases and J by 2 bases, with 16 bases between the two germline ends. Germline CDR1 and CDR2: MGHRA and YSYEKL.

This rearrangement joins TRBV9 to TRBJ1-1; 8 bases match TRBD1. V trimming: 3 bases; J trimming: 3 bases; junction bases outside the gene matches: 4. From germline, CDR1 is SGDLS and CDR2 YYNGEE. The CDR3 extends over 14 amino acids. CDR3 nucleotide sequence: TGTGCCAGCAGCGCGGACAGGGTGTACACTGAAGCTTTCTTT. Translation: CASSADRVYTEAFF.

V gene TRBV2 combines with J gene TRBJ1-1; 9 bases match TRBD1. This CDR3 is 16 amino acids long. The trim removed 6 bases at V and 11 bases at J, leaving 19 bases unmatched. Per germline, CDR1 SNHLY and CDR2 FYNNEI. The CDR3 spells CASSPGRQGVRSWAFF. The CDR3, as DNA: TGTGCCAGCAGCCCCGGAAGACAGGGGGTTAGGAGTTGGGCTTTCTTT.